This T cell receptor beta chain was sequenced in a study of OX40 agonist ivuxolimab in advanced cancers. As to this clone: Antigen: not known.

Germline V gene data show CDR1 as GTSNPN and CDR2 as SVGIG (reference sequence). The V and J ends lost 2 bases and 3 bases respectively, with 13 bases between them. The CDR3 consists of 14 residues. Clones were read by immunoSEQ multiplex PCR, and TCRdb kept only the in-frame ones, dropping some. The sample records more than 10,000 clones, about 87% being singletons. Overall study findings and caveats: CD4+ and CD8+ T cells in blood underwent clonal expansion by week 6 at 0.1 to 3.0 mg/kg.

The genes are TRBV30 and TRBJ1-2; a weak D match, TRBD1 (5 bases). This specimen consisted of CD4+ or CD8+ T cells sorted from blood, obtained in a trial of the OX40 agonist ivuxolimab. The clonotype comes from an adult with an advanced solid tumor such as melanoma, head and neck, liver or kidney cancer. CDR3 coding DNA: TGTGCCTGGAGTTCTAGTGGGGGAGACTATGGCTACACCTTC. This sequence encodes CAWSSSGGDYGYTF.